The following is a TCR beta chain sequence with its context. Sequencing used immunoSEQ multiplex PCR; TCRdb keeps in-frame clones, though not all of them. The profile covers under 85,000 clones, with 90% to 95% appearing a single time and approximately 5.7% taken by the ten largest. This specimen belongs to a study of control samples from healthy donors and cancer patients. The CDR3 runs to 14 residues. V lost 7 bases to trimming and J lost 3 bases, with 16 bases between them. CDR1 SGHNT and CDR2 YYREEE come from the germline V gene (reference sequence). The sequencing input was blood. The J gene is TRBJ1-1, the V gene TRBV5-4, with D uncertain. The clonotype comes from a woman aged 35 to 49 in good health. DNA for the CDR3: TGTGCCAGCGCTTTAGAAGGCCCCGACACTGAAGCTTTCTTT. Residues: CASALEGPDTEAFF.